The 13 T cell receptor beta chains reported below all come from one sample, sequenced in a study of blood T cells in healthy people across ages. Then a second PCR, running roughly 7 to 11 cycles, was carried out with a sample-barcoded 5' primer and a J-beta primer mix. Each CDR3 protein is one row after TCRdb ran MiXCR on the 5' RACE reads. Of around 1.5 million distinct CDR3 sequences in the sample, about 43% are singletons; the top ten hold under 8%. Source material: blood. These receptors all stem from a woman between 18 and 29 years old in good health.

The chain employs TRBV13 and TRBJ2-5; D may match TRBD1 or TRBD2 (5 bases each). The V and J ends lost 3 bases and 7 bases respectively, with 21 bases between them. The CDR3 length is 16 residues. Germline-derived CDR1 and CDR2 are PRHDT and FYEKMQ (reference sequence). As DNA, the CDR3 is TGTGCCAGCAGCTTGCCCAATGGGGGTCCGAGAGGGACCCAGTACTTC. Residues: CASSLPNGGPRGTQYF. Complete variable domain (other parts from reference TRBV13 and TRBJ2-5): AAGVIQSPRHLIKEKRETATLKCYPIPRHDTVYWYQQGPGQDPQFLISFYEKMQSDKGSIPDRFSAQQFSDYHSELNMSSLELGDSALYFCASSLPNGGPRGTQYFGPGTRLLVL.

This clonotype appeared a few times. J is TRBJ2-1 and V is TRBV7-2; possible D gene TRBD2, 5 bases. Trimming took 0 bases from V and 14 from J, leaving 8 bases between them. CDR1 is SGHTA, CDR2 FQGNSA, per germline. The CDR3 is 11 amino acids. CDR3 sequence reads: CASSLAGEEFF. In DNA, the CDR3 is TGTGCCAGCAGCTTAGCGGGAGAGGAGTTCTTC.

This clonotype was detected only a few times. This chain links TRBV4-1 with TRBJ2-5; TRBD1 matches 7 bases. Germline assignment: CDR1 MGHRA and CDR2 YSYEKL. Unmatched junction bases numbered 11, after V lost 2 bases and J lost 2 bases. This CDR3 is 17 amino acids long. The CDR3 loop is CASSQLGHGTEQETQYF. The CDR3 DNA follows: TGCGCCAGCAGCCAATTAGGACACGGGACAGAGCAAGAGACCCAGTACTTC.

This clonotype was seen at least ten times. The gene calls are TRBV4-2 and TRBJ1-2; D may be TRBD1 (5 bases). Germline V gene data show CDR1 as LGHNA and CDR2 as YNFKEQ. Between the trimmed V and J ends, which lost 4 bases and 0 bases, there was a span of 12 bases. The CDR3 covers 15 residues. The CDR3: CASSPGGGANYGYTF. The CDR3 bases are TGTGCCAGCAGCCCCGGCGGGGGGGCTAACTATGGCTACACCTTC.

This clonotype was seen more than once but under ten times. The V and J genes are TRBV7-2 and TRBJ1-1, with 8 bases identical to TRBD1. J gave up 0 bases and V 5 bases, and 2 bases lay outside the gene matches. The CDR3 has 14 residues. Germline loops: CDR1 SGHTA, CDR2 FQGNSA. For the CDR3, the DNA is TGTGCCAGCAGCCGGACAGGGATGAACACTGAAGCTTTCTTT. Protein: CASSRTGMNTEAFF.

The chain is built from TRBV27 and TRBJ1-1; D unclear. The CDR3 runs to 14 residues. Germline values: CDR1 MNHEY, CDR2 SMNVEV (reference sequence). V was clipped by 4 bases and J by 1 base, with 10 bases between them. In DNA form, the CDR3 reads TGTGCCAGCAGTTCCCCCAGAACGAACACTGAAGCTTTCTTT. It is translated as CASSSPRTNTEAFF.

This clonotype has only a few counts. J is TRBJ2-1 and V is TRBV20-1; D possibly matches TRBD1 or TRBD2 (5 bases each). The CDR3 totals 11 residues. V gave up 3 bases and J gave up 12 bases, with 12 bases separating them. Germline values: CDR1 DFQATT, CDR2 SNEGSKA (reference sequence). Here the CDR3 reads CSASVTGTQFF. The CDR3 coding sequence is TGCAGTGCTAGCGTGACGGGGACGCAGTTCTTC.

This sequence joins TRBV9 and TRBJ2-1; tentatively, D is TRBD1 or TRBD2 (5 bases each). Germline lookup yields CDR1 SGDLS and CDR2 YYNGEE. The V end lost 3 bases, the J end lost 6 bases, and 16 bases lay between the germline ends. The CDR3 has 15 amino acids. The CDR3 region has the DNA TGTGCCAGCAGCGCCCTGGGGACCGAGGGCAATGAGCAGTTCTTC. As protein: CASSALGTEGNEQFF.

This chain uses TRBV12-3 or TRBV12-4 with TRBJ2-3; no reliable D call. Trimming pared 8 bases from V and 5 bases from J, leaving 20 bases between. The CDR3 has 15 amino acids. CDR3 DNA sequence: TGTGCCAGCCTTGAGGTTCCCGAAAAAAAAGATACGCAGTATTTT. This gives the protein CASLEVPEKKDTQYF.

The chain is built from TRBV4-1 and TRBJ2-3; TRBD2 might be the D (6 bases). The CDR3 length is 19 residues. V dropped 0 bases and J dropped 2 bases, with 21 bases sitting between them. CDR1 and CDR2 (germline): MGHRA, YSYEKL. CDR3 nucleotide sequence: TGCGCCAGCAGCCAAGATCAGGTGGGGGAGACTAGATTCACAGATACGCAGTATTTT. As protein: CASSQDQVGETRFTDTQYF.

The chain employs TRBV11-2 and TRBJ2-1; TRBD2 might be the D (6 bases). This CDR3 has 14 amino acids. Trimming took off 1 base at V and 7 bases at J, with 11 bases between the two ends. The germline gives CDR1 SGHAT, CDR2 FQNNGV. CDR3 amino acids: CASSLGRGMNEQFF. The CDR3, as DNA: TGTGCCAGCAGCTTAGGTCGCGGGATGAATGAGCAGTTCTTC.

The rearrangement joins TRBV14 to TRBJ2-3; D may be TRBD1 or TRBD2 (5 bases each). With 0 bases removed from V and 2 bases from J, the gap between germline ends came to 24 bases. The germline gives CDR1 SGHDN, CDR2 FVKESK. The CDR3 length is 20 residues. The CDR3 protein is CASSQDRGLAGGIYTDTQYF. For the CDR3, the DNA is TGTGCCAGCAGCCAAGATCGGGGCCTAGCCGGCGGAATCTACACAGATACGCAGTATTTT.

The chain employs TRBV6-5 and TRBJ2-5; TRBD2 agrees at 7 bases. Germline CDR1 reads MNHEY; CDR2 reads SVGAGI. The CDR3 spans 13 residues. Trimming removed 5 bases from V and 9 bases from J; junction bases left unmatched: 9. In nucleotides, the CDR3 is TGTGCCAGCAGTACCATAAGGGAGGGGCCCCAGTACTTC. Protein product: CASSTIREGPQYF.